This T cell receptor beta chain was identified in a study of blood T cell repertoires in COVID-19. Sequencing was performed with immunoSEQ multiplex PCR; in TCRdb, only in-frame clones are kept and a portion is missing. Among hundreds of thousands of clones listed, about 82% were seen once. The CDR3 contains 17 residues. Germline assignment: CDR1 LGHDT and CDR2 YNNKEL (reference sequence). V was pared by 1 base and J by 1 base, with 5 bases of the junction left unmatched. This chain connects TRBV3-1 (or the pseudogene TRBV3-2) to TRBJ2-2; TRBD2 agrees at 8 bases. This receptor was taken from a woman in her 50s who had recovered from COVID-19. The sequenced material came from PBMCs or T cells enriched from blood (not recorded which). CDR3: CASSQAGTSLNTGELFF. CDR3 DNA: TGTGCCAGCAGCCAAGCCGGGACTAGTCTGAACACCGGGGAGCTGTTTTTT.